This T cell receptor (beta chain) comes out of a study of PD-1 blockade in classical Hodgkin lymphoma. Time point reported: cycle 4 day 1 (C4D1), after less than seven weeks of nivolumab. Every patient relapsed after autologous stem cell transplantation, and brentuximab vedotin exposure varied. Starting with thawed PBMCs, CD4+ T cells were purified by magnetic negative selection. In germline, CDR1 is SNHLY, CDR2 FYNNEI. The CDR3 contains 16 residues. J was trimmed by 4 bases and V by 2 bases; bases with no gene match: 6. Sequencing used immunoSEQ multiplex PCR; TCRdb keeps in-frame clones, though not all of them. The repertoire holds 25,000 to 30,000 clones, approximately 86% seen once, with roughly 0.48% in the top ten.

The gene calls are TRBV2 and TRBJ1-5; TRBD1 matches 9 bases. This clonotype was obtained from a human donor with classical Hodgkin lymphoma. The starting material was CD4+ T cells from blood, obtained before the fourth cycle of nivolumab. The CDR3 DNA reads TGTGCCAGCAGTGAACGTTTGGGACAGGGAAATCAGCCCCAGCATTTT. Translating gives CASSERLGQGNQPQHF.